This is a list of T cell receptor beta chains from one sample in a study of Tregs in tolerant kidney transplant recipients. Here immunoSEQ multiplex PCR was the method, and the copy in TCRdb shows in-frame clones only, minus some. The profile shows about 94,000 clones, approximately 94% of them singletons. The input for sequencing was CD4+ T cells from blood, taken before the transplant. Receptors were obtained from a human donor who received a combined kidney and bone marrow transplant. Each CDR3 is given with its conserved first and last residue. The D gene is left open where the match is weak. Size values are once, few and many counts, or a class for expanded clones, and some rows have none.

J gene,V gene,clone size,D gene,CDR3 protein,CDR3 DNA
TRBJ2-7,TRBV5-1,-,-,CASSFSRQSGSISYEQYF,TGCGCCAGCAGCTTCTCCCGTCAAAGCGGAAGCATCTCCTACGAGCAGTACTTC
TRBJ2-1,TRBV28,-,TRBD2,CASSAISDGSGNDEQFF,TGTGCCAGCAGTGCGATCTCCGATGGTAGCGGGAACGATGAGCAGTTCTTC
TRBJ2-5,TRBV6-1,-,-,CASSGPDRWQGEETQYF,TGTGCCAGCAGTGGCCCTGATCGATGGCAGGGTGAAGAGACCCAGTACTTC
TRBJ2-7,TRBV7-2,-,-,CASSEDIGSSYEQYF,TGTGCCAGCAGCGAGGACATCGGAAGCTCCTACGAGCAGTACTTC
TRBJ2-2,TRBV7-6,once,TRBD1,CASSRQGARTGELFF,TGTGCCAGCAGCCGACAGGGGGCGCGGACCGGGGAGCTGTTTTTT
TRBJ1-2,TRBV7-3,-,-,CASSPGPGDYGYTF,TGTGCCAGCAGCCCCGGCCCAGGGGACTATGGCTACACCTTC
TRBJ2-5,TRBV28,once,TRBD1,CASSLLGDRQGETQYF,TGTGCCAGCAGTTTATTGGGGGACAGACAAGGGGAGACCCAGTACTTC
TRBJ2-1,TRBV7-9,-,TRBD1,CASSLAGTDNEQFF,TGTGCCAGCAGCTTAGCCGGGACAGACAATGAGCAGTTCTTC
TRBJ1-4,TRBV27,-,-,CASSFVSQEKLFF,TGTGCCAGCAGTTTTGTTTCACAGGAAAAACTGTTTTTT
TRBJ1-4,TRBV11-3,-,-,CASSLNGLAGEKLFF,TGTGCCAGCAGCTTAAACGGACTCGCGGGGGAAAAACTGTTTTTT
TRBJ2-3,TRBV28,once,-,CALSEGSTDTQYF,TGTGCGCTTTCGGAGGGAAGCACAGATACGCAGTATTTT
TRBJ2-1,TRBV6-6,-,TRBD1,CASRIRTGVNEQFF,TGTGCCAGCAGGATTCGGACAGGTGTGAATGAGCAGTTCTTC
TRBJ2-1,TRBV9,-,TRBD2,CASSPSGVYNEQFF,TGTGCCAGCAGCCCAAGCGGGGTCTACAATGAGCAGTTCTTC
TRBJ2-2,TRBV29-1,-,-,CSVSGPTGELFF,TGCAGCGTAAGCGGACCCACCGGGGAGCTGTTTTTT
TRBJ2-5,TRBV5-1,-,TRBD1,CASNPTGVGETQYF,TGCGCCAGCAACCCAACAGGGGTCGGGGAGACCCAGTACTTC
TRBJ2-7,TRBV21-1,-,-,CASSRDGRVPYEQYF,TGTGCCAGCAGCAGAGACGGGAGGGTCCCCTACGAGCAGTACTTC
TRBJ2-3,TRBV10-3,few,TRBD2,CASTTSGDGTDTQYF,TGTGCGTCCACTACTAGCGGGGATGGTACAGATACGCAGTATTTT
TRBJ1-2,TRBV27,few,TRBD1,CASRTAGTGGYGYTF,TGTGCCAGCAGAACCGCCGGGACAGGGGGCTATGGCTACACCTTC
TRBJ1-6,TRBV5-6,-,-,CASSLVSGDSPLHF,TGTGCCAGCAGCTTGGTTTCAGGGGATTCCCCCCTCCACTTT
TRBJ1-2,TRBV7-3,-,TRBD1,CASSSDRVTGYTF,TGTGCCAGCAGCTCCGACAGGGTAACAGGCTACACCTTC
TRBJ2-1,TRBV27,-,TRBD1,CASRLPGGDEQFF,TGTGCCAGCAGACTTCCAGGGGGCGATGAGCAGTTCTTC
TRBJ1-6,TRBV19,-,-,CASSMVNENSPLHF,TGTGCCAGTAGTATGGTGAATGAGAATTCACCCCTCCACTTT
TRBJ2-3,TRBV5-1,-,-,CASSWTSSTDTQYF,TGCGCCAGCAGCTGGACATCAAGCACAGATACGCAGTATTTT
TRBJ2-1,TRBV18,-,TRBD2,CASSPGTSGGPEQFF,TGTGCCAGCTCACCGGGGACTAGCGGGGGGCCCGAGCAGTTCTTC
TRBJ2-5,TRBV5-1,once,-,CASSLGAEETQYF,TGCGCCAGCAGCTTGGGAGCGGAAGAGACCCAGTACTTC
TRBJ2-2,TRBV6-5,-,TRBD2,CASSRTSGNTGELFF,TGTGCCAGCAGTCGGACTAGCGGGAACACCGGGGAGCTGTTTTTT
TRBJ2-7,TRBV7-9,-,TRBD1,CASTLRAGGGEQYF,TGTGCCAGCACCCTGAGGGCAGGGGGCGGCGAGCAGTACTTC
TRBJ2-1,TRBV5-1,few,-,CASSLGRNNEQFF,TGCGCCAGCAGCTTGGGGCGGAACAATGAGCAGTTCTTC
TRBJ2-7,TRBV19,-,TRBD1,CASSIVGQQGPGGLYF,TGTGCCAGTAGTATCGTAGGCCAGCAGGGCCCAGGGGGTTTGTACTTC
TRBJ1-2,TRBV5-1,once,-,CASSSDTGNYGYTF,TGCGCCAGCAGCTCGGATACGGGGAACTATGGCTACACCTTC
TRBJ1-2,TRBV19,-,TRBD1,CASRDRGRGSYGYTF,TGTGCCAGCCGGGACAGGGGTCGGGGGAGCTATGGCTACACCTTC
TRBJ2-1,TRBV11-2,-,-,CASSPGVATEQFF,TGTGCCAGCAGCCCCGGGGTAGCTACCGAGCAGTTCTTC
TRBJ2-2,TRBV27,-,-,CASSSGPTGELFF,TGTGCCAGCAGTTCTGGGCCCACCGGGGAGCTGTTTTTT
TRBJ2-3,TRBV7-2,-,TRBD2,CASSSTGLGADTQYF,TGTGCCAGCAGCTCAACGGGACTAGGGGCCGATACGCAGTATTTT
TRBJ2-1,TRBV7-2,-,TRBD2,CASSPWGGSSYNEQFF,TGTGCCAGCAGCCCGTGGGGGGGGAGCTCCTACAATGAGCAGTTCTTC
TRBJ2-1,TRBV30,-,TRBD2,CAWNPRRRGLAPGNEQFF,TGTGCCTGGAATCCCCGGAGGAGGGGACTAGCCCCGGGGAATGAGCAGTTCTTC
TRBJ2-3,TRBV5-1,-,-,CASSSQPGTDTQYF,TGCGCCAGCAGCTCACAACCCGGCACAGATACGCAGTATTTT
TRBJ2-7,TRBV10-3,-,TRBD1,CAINDRDSFEQYF,TGTGCCATCAATGACAGGGATTCGTTCGAGCAGTACTTC
TRBJ2-1,TRBV5-1,-,-,CASSLAGGGYNEQFF,TGCGCCAGCAGCTTGGCTGGCGGAGGCTACAATGAGCAGTTCTTC
TRBJ2-7,TRBV30,-,TRBD1,CAWLTGAAYEQYF,TGTGCCTGGCTGACAGGGGCGGCCTACGAGCAGTACTTC